The 21 T cell receptor beta chains given below trace back to one sample, sequenced in a study of T-cell memory formation after mild COVID-19. From the 5' RACE reads, TCRdb called clonotypes with MiXCR, one entry per CDR3 protein. The table has hundreds of thousands of distinct CDR3 sequences, approximately 21% seen once. The specimen was PBMCs or a T cell subset sorted from them (not recorded which). These receptors were obtained from an adult woman who had mild COVID-19 (a few samples of this study predate the infection). Cell type and time point are not known.

This clonotype was counted between two and nine times. The J gene is TRBJ2-7, the V gene TRBV20-1, with 12 nucleotides matching TRBD2. The CDR3 consists of 13 residues. CDR1 and CDR2 (germline): DFQATT, SNEGSKA (reference sequence). V shed 5 bases, J shed 4 bases, and the junction held 3 bases outside the gene matches. CDR3 DNA sequence: TGCAGTGCTGGACTAGCGGGACTATACGAGCAGTACTTC. Amino acids: CSAGLAGLYEQYF.

The genes are TRBV5-5 and TRBJ2-3, with unresolved D. V was clipped by 4 bases and J by 5 bases, with 11 bases between them. Germline CDR1 reads SGHKS; CDR2 reads YYEKEE (reference sequence). This CDR3 contains 13 residues. CDR3 loop: CASSPGLEDTQYF. CDR3 in DNA: TGTGCCAGCAGCCCCGGGCTGGAAGATACGCAGTATTTT.

This rearrangement joins TRBV5-6 to TRBJ2-5, with 9 nucleotides matching TRBD2. CDR3 length: 13 residues. Germline values: CDR1 SGHDT, CDR2 YYEEEE. Unmatched junction bases numbered 7, after V lost 8 bases and J lost 5 bases. The CDR3 loop reads CASKTSGGETQYF. The DNA of the CDR3 is TGTGCCAGTAAAACGAGCGGGGGGGAGACCCAGTACTTC. The full variable domain, with the rest looked up from reference TRBV5-6 and TRBJ2-5, is DAGVTQSPTHLIKTRGQQVTLRCSPKSGHDTVSWYQQALGQGPQFIFQYYEEEERQRGNFPDRFSGHQFPNYSSELNVNALLLGDSALYLCASKTSGGETQYFGPGTRLLVL.

J is TRBJ1-1 and V is TRBV12-3 or TRBV12-4; a weak D match, TRBD1 (5 bases). Trimming stripped 3 bases from V and 7 bases from J, with 12 bases between. This CDR3 region has 13 residues. The CDR3 loop is CASSFREGIEAFF. The CDR3 coding sequence is TGTGCCAGCAGTTTCAGGGAGGGTATTGAAGCTTTCTTT.

The chain links TRBV7-9 to TRBJ2-5; no reliable D call. This CDR3 region has 16 residues. V was clipped by 5 bases and J by 3 bases, with 19 bases between them. CDR1 SEHNR and CDR2 FQNEAQ come from the germline V gene (reference sequence). The CDR3 region has the DNA TGTGCCAGCAGCCCCTCTCGACTTAACGAAAAAGAGACCCAGTACTTC. Translated: CASSPSRLNEKETQYF. The full variable domain, completed using reference TRBV7-9 and TRBJ2-5, is DTGVSQNPRHKITKRGQNVTFRCDPISEHNRLYWYRQTLGQGPEFLTYFQNEAQLEKSRLLSDRFSAERPKGSFSTLEIQRTEQGDSAMYLCASSPSRLNEKETQYFGPGTRLLVL.

The table lists this clonotype with a few counts. The J gene is TRBJ2-7, the V gene TRBV25-1, with TRBD1 matching 9 bases. The CDR3 contains 15 residues. Trimming took 4 bases from V and 4 from J; bases not matched to a gene: 8. The V gene's germline CDR1 is MGHDK and CDR2 SYGVNS. The CDR3 DNA follows: TGTGCCAGCAGTGGCTCGGGACAGGGTAAATACGAGCAGTACTTC. Translation gives CASSGSGQGKYEQYF.

The chain joins TRBV4-2 to TRBJ2-5, with D tentatively TRBD1 (6 bases). This CDR3 comprises 15 residues. V lost 5 bases and J lost 5, with 18 bases in between. The germline V gene has CDR1 LGHNA and CDR2 YNFKEQ. CDR3 bases: TGTGCCAGCAGCGCCCGGACAGAGCTCGGGGAGACCCAGTACTTC. Its translation: CASSARTELGETQYF.

This clonotype appeared a single time. The gene calls are TRBV7-9 and TRBJ2-4; D might be TRBD2 (5 bases). V lost 5 bases, J lost 0 bases, and 8 bases lay in between. This CDR3 is 14 amino acids long. Germline V lookup: CDR1 SEHNR, CDR2 FQNEAQ (reference sequence). The CDR3: CASSAGLAKNIQYF. The CDR3 DNA reads as TGTGCCAGCAGCGCAGGACTAGCCAAAAACATTCAGTACTTC.

This clonotype appeared a few times. The V call is TRBV18, the J call TRBJ2-1; possible D gene TRBD1, 5 bases. V was clipped by 5 bases and J by 3 bases, with 14 bases between them. Germline V lookup: CDR1 KGHSH, CDR2 LQKENI. This CDR3 is 15 amino acids long. CDR3 sequence reads: CASSVWQGSYNEQFF. The CDR3 nucleotides read TGTGCCAGCTCAGTCTGGCAGGGAAGCTACAATGAGCAGTTCTTC.

The rearrangement uses TRBV6-5 and TRBJ2-5; D possibly corresponds to TRBD1 (6 bases). Trimming shortened V by 2 bases and J by 2 bases, and 12 bases separated the two germline ends. The germline gives CDR1 MNHEY, CDR2 SVGAGI. CDR3 length: 15 residues. The CDR3 protein is CASSYIPGTQETQYF. CDR3 in DNA: TGTGCCAGCAGTTACATCCCGGGGACACAAGAGACCCAGTACTTC.

V usage is TRBV7-7 and J usage is TRBJ2-7, with TRBD1 matching 8 bases. Germline trimming cut 5 bases from V and 4 bases from J; bases unmatched to any gene: 10. Germline V gene sequence: CDR1 SSHAT, CDR2 FNYEAQ (reference sequence). This CDR3 is built from 15 residues. CDR3 bases: TGTGCCAGCAGCCCTCAGACAGGGGCGGCATACGAGCAGTACTTC. Translated, it gives CASSPQTGAAYEQYF.

This chain links TRBV6-5 with TRBJ1-1, with a possible D match to TRBD1 (5 bases). Per the germline V gene, CDR1 is MNHEY and CDR2 is SVGAGI. The CDR3 extends over 13 amino acids. V shed 7 bases and J shed 7 bases, with 16 bases lying between them. For the CDR3, the DNA is TGTGCCAGCACCCTTTCATTGGGGGATGAAGCTTTCTTT. As protein: CASTLSLGDEAFF.

This clonotype came up a few times. V usage is TRBV20-1 and J usage is TRBJ2-3; perhaps TRBD1 as D (5 bases). The CDR3 covers 13 residues. Trimming removed 1 base at V and 5 bases at J, with 10 bases between. Germline V gene data show CDR1 as DFQATT and CDR2 as SNEGSKA (reference sequence). DNA for the CDR3: TGCAGTGCTAGAGGCCAGGGTGGAGATACGCAGTATTTT. Its translation: CSARGQGGDTQYF.

V is TRBV9 and J is TRBJ2-3; no clear D gene. The CDR3 is 14 amino acids. From germline, CDR1 is SGDLS and CDR2 YYNGEE. Trimming removed 4 bases at V and 8 bases at J, with 17 bases between. DNA of the CDR3: TGTGCCAGCAGCCAAGACCTACGGGTCGGTACGCAGTATTTT. It encodes CASSQDLRVGTQYF.

In this sample, this clonotype turned up a few times. The chain carries TRBV7-2 and TRBJ1-1, with TRBD1 matching 9 bases. This CDR3 is built from 12 residues. The V segment lost 5 bases and the J segment 11 bases; nucleotides outside the gene matches: 6. The V gene's germline CDR1 is SGHTA and CDR2 FQGNSA. As DNA, the CDR3 is TGTGCCAGCAGCAGTTACGGGACAGGGGCTTTCTTT. As protein: CASSSYGTGAFF. The full variable domain, rest sourced from reference TRBV7-2 and TRBJ1-1, is GAGVSQSPSNKVTEKGKDVELRCDPISGHTALYWYRQSLGQGLEFLIYFQGNSAPDKSGLPSDRFSAERTGGSVSTLTIQRTQQEDSAVYLCASSSYGTGAFFGQGTRLTVV.

In its sample, this clonotype was seen a few times. The rearrangement joins TRBV30 to TRBJ2-7; TRBD2 agrees at 16 bases. The germline V gene encodes CDR1 GTSNPN and CDR2 SVGIG (reference sequence). The CDR3 sequence is 20 residues long. V shed 1 base and J 1 base; nucleotides not matched to a gene: 13. The CDR3: CAWSGFRGTSGGAMSYEQYF. CDR3 DNA sequence: TGTGCCTGGAGTGGATTCCGCGGGACTAGCGGGGGGGCGATGTCCTACGAGCAGTACTTC. The full variable domain, completed using reference TRBV30 and TRBJ2-7, is SQTIHQWPATLVQPVGSPLSLECTVEGTSNPNLYWYRQAAGRGLQLLFYSVGIGQISSEVPQNLSASRPQDRQFILSSKKLLLSDSGFYLCAWSGFRGTSGGAMSYEQYFGPGTRLTVT.

The chain uses TRBV25-1 and TRBJ2-5, with D unclear. The CDR3 has 13 amino acids. Trimming removed 0 bases from V and 4 bases from J, with 6 bases in between. The germline gives CDR1 MGHDK, CDR2 SYGVNS. Here the CDR3 DNA reads TGTGCCAGCAGTGAATATACGCGAGAGACCCAGTACTTC. Translated, it gives CASSEYTRETQYF.

The chain links TRBV20-1 to TRBJ1-1; D gene unclear. The CDR3 is made up of 13 amino acids. Germline V CDR1 and CDR2: DFQATT, SNEGSKA (reference sequence). V lost 0 bases to trimming and J lost 4 bases, with 9 bases between them. CDR3 in amino acids: CSARDDEGTEAFF. The CDR3 region has the DNA TGCAGTGCTAGAGATGATGAGGGCACTGAAGCTTTCTTT.

This sequence joins TRBV20-1 and TRBJ2-2, with TRBD2 matching over 12 bases. Germline V gene sequence: CDR1 DFQATT, CDR2 SNEGSKA (reference sequence). With 3 bases clipped from V and 6 bases from J, the junction kept 2 bases outside the gene matches. This CDR3 is built from 14 residues. The CDR3 loop reads CSASTSGGSGELFF. The CDR3 region has the DNA TGCAGTGCTAGCACTAGCGGGGGGTCCGGGGAGCTGTTTTTT.

This clonotype occurred a few times. This rearrangement joins TRBV7-8 to TRBJ2-1; TRBD1 matches 9 bases. Germline CDR1 SGHVS, CDR2 FQNEAQ. J was trimmed by 13 bases and V by 5 bases; bases with no gene match: 18. The CDR3 is 16 residues long. For the CDR3, the DNA is TGTGCCAGCAGCCAGGGGACAGGGAGAACGCCCCTGGGACAGTTCTTC. Translated, it gives CASSQGTGRTPLGQFF.

This clonotype was recorded at least ten times. The chain employs TRBV25-1 and TRBJ2-3; 8 nucleotides line up with TRBD2. This CDR3 comprises 18 residues. The trim removed 2 bases at V and 0 bases at J, leaving 10 bases unmatched. In germline, CDR1 is MGHDK, CDR2 SYGVNS. CDR3 DNA: TGTGCCAGCAGTGAACCCCCCTTAGCGGGACTGAGCACAGATACGCAGTATTTT. Residues: CASSEPPLAGLSTDTQYF.